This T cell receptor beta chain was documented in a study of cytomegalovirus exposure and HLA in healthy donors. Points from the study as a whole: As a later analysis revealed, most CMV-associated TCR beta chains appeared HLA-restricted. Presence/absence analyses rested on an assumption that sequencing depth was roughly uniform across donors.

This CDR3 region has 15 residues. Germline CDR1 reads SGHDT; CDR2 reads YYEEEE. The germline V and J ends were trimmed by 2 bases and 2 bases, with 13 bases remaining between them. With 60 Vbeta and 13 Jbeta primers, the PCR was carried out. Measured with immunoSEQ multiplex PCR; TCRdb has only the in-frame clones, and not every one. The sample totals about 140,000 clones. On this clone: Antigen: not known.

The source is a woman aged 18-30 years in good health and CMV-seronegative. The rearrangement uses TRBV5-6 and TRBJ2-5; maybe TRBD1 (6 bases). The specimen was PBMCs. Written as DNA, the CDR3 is TGTGCCAGCAGCTTAAAGAGACAGGCGCAAGAGACCCAGTACTTC. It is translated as CASSLKRQAQETQYF.